The present T cell receptor beta chain was sequenced within a study of blood T cell repertoires in COVID-19. Some clones are missing from TCRdb's copy, which holds only in-frame ones; the method was immunoSEQ multiplex PCR. Of tens of thousands of clones listed, 75% to 85% are singletons. A single count supports this clone. Germline V gene lookup returns CDR1 MNHNS and CDR2 SASEGT. The CDR3 sequence is 18 residues long. Trimming cost V 3 bases and J 7 bases; bases outside gene matches: 18. This sequence was found in a woman in her seventies with acute or convalescent COVID-19. This chain links TRBV6-1 with TRBJ2-7, with 10 bases matching TRBD1. Sequenced material: peripheral blood. The CDR3: CASSDGTGARMSTGEQYF. In DNA, the CDR3 is TGTGCCAGCAGTGACGGGACAGGGGCCCGAATGTCGACGGGGGAGCAGTACTTC.